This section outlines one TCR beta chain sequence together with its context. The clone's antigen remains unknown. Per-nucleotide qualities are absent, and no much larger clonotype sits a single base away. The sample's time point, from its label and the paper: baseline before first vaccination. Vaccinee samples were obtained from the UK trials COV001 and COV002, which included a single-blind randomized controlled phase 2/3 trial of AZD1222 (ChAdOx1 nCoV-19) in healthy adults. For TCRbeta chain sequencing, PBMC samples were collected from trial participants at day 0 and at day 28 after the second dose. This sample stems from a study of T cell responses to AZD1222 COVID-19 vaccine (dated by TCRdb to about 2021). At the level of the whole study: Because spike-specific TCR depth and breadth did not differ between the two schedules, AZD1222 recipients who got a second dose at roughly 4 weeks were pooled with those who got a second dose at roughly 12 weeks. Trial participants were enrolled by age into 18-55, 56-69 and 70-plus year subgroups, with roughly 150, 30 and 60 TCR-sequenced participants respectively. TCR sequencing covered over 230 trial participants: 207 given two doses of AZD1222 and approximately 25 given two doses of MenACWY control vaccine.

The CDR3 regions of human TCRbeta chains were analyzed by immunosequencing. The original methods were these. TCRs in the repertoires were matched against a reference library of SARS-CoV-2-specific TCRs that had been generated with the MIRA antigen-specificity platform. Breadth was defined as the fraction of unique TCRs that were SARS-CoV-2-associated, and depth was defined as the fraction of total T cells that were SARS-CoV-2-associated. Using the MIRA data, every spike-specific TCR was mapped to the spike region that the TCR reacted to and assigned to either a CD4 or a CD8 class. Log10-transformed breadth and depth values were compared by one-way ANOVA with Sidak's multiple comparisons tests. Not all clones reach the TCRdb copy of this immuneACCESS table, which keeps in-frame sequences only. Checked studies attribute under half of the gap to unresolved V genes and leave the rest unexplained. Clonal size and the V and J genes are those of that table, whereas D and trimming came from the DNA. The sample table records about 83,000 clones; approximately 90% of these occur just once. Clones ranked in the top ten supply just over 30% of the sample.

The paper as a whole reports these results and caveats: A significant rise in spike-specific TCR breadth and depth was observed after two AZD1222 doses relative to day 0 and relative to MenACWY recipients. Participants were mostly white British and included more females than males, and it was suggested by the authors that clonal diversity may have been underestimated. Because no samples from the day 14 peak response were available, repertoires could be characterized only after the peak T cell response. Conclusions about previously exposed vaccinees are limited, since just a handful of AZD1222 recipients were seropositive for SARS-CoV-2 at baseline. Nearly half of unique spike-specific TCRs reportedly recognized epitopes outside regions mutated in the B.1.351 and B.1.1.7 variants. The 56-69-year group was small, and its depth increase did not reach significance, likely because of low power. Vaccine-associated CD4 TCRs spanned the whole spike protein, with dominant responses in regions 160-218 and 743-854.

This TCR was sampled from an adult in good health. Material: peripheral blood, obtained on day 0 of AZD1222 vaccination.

In nucleotide form, the sequence is TGTGCCAGCAGTTCGCTCGCAGGGGACGCGACACGAGGCTACACCTTC. Its product reads: CASSSLAGDATRGYTF. In this chain, TRBV6-5 is recombined with TRBJ1-2, and TRBD1 may be the D gene, going by 6 matching bases. The CDR3 holds 16 amino acids from the cysteine to the phenylalanine. The read is trimmed to its CDR3 DNA, 48 bases read in frame from base 1. V gives up 4 bases and J gives up 8 bases, and the segment between their germline ends measures 23 bases. CDR1 and CDR2 (MNHEY, SVGAGI) derive from the germline V gene.